This entry lists 28 T cell receptor beta chains sequenced from one sample in a study of early T cells in non-severe SARS-CoV-2 infection. In TCRdb, the 5' RACE reads were re-called with MiXCR into one record per CDR3 protein. The sample includes 50,000 to 60,000 distinct CDR3 sequences, approximately 6% seen only once; the top ten take around 3.9%. Sequencing used whole blood. The receptors were sampled from an adult who was a healthcare worker with PCR-confirmed SARS-CoV-2 infection or an uninfected control (not recorded which).

This clonotype was seen only a few times. The chain recombines TRBV4-2 with TRBJ2-3; 10 positions match TRBD1. The CDR3 totals 16 residues. The trim removed 2 bases at V and 5 bases at J, leaving 7 bases unmatched. Germline CDR1 LGHNA, CDR2 YNFKEQ. The CDR3 region has the DNA TGTGCCAGCAGCCAACCCGGGACAGGGGATGGAGATACGCAGTATTTT. It encodes CASSQPGTGDGDTQYF.

This clonotype was seen repeatedly, ten times or more. J is TRBJ1-1 and V is TRBV20-1; TRBD1 agrees at 7 bases. Trimming at V came to 5 bases and at J to 3 bases, leaving 6 bases not matched to a gene. The CDR3 covers 13 residues. Germline CDR1 is DFQATT and CDR2 is SNEGSKA (reference sequence). This chain's CDR3 is CSADPGGYTEAFF. The CDR3 DNA is TGCAGTGCTGACCCAGGGGGATACACTGAAGCTTTCTTT.

This clonotype occurred a few times. The CDR3 nucleotides read TGTGCCAGCAGCTTAGGGCAGGGGAAGCAGTACTTC. This sequence encodes CASSLGQGKQYF. V is TRBV11-2 and J is TRBJ2-7, with a weak D call TRBD1 (6 bases). CDR1 is SGHAT, CDR2 FQNNGV, per germline. Trimming took 1 base from V and 8 from J, leaving 9 bases between them. This CDR3 is built from 12 residues.

This clonotype has at least ten counts. The chain links TRBV28 to TRBJ1-1, with D perhaps TRBD1 (6 bases). The V gene lost 2 bases and the J gene lost 1 base, with 11 bases spanning the gap. CDR3 length equals 15 residues. The germline gives CDR1 MDHEN, CDR2 SYDVKM. CDR3 sequence (DNA): TGTGCCAGCAGTTTAGGGGGGCTCGCGAACACTGAAGCTTTCTTT. Protein: CASSLGGLANTEAFF.

This clonotype was recorded at least ten times. The V and J genes are TRBV19 and TRBJ2-5; TRBD2 is a possible D gene (5 bases). The CDR3 length is 13 residues. V lost 5 bases, J lost 4 bases, and 11 bases lay in between. Looked up from germline, CDR1 is LNHDA and CDR2 is SQIVND (reference sequence). The CDR3 protein is CASSGRERETQYF. Here the CDR3 DNA reads TGTGCCAGTAGTGGCCGGGAACGAGAGACCCAGTACTTC.

This clonotype was detected only a few times. The chain uses TRBV4-3 and TRBJ2-6; the D is unclear. The germline V gene encodes CDR1 LGHNA and CDR2 YSLEER. Trimming took 1 base from V and 3 from J, leaving 7 bases between them. CDR3 size: 15 residues. The CDR3 DNA reads TGCGCCAGCAGCCAAGTTGGGGATGGGGCCAACGTCCTGACTTTC. This gives the protein CASSQVGDGANVLTF.

The table lists this clonotype with many counts. This chain uses TRBV15 with TRBJ1-4, with unresolved D. Germline CDR1 reads LNHNV; CDR2 reads YYDKDF (reference sequence). CDR3 length: 15 amino acids. Trimming removed 0 bases from V and 7 bases from J, with 12 bases in between. The CDR3 protein is CATSREGLVSEKLFF. The CDR3 bases are TGTGCCACCAGCAGAGAGGGTTTGGTGTCTGAAAAACTGTTTTTT.

This clonotype was found many times. This chain links TRBV20-1 with TRBJ1-5; a weak D match, TRBD1 (5 bases). V was pared by 6 bases and J by 0 bases, with 9 bases between. CDR1 and CDR2 from the germline V gene are DFQATT and SNEGSKA (reference sequence). CDR3 length: 13 amino acids. This CDR3 reads CSAAQDSNQPQHF. The CDR3 nucleotides are TGCAGTGCGGCACAGGATAGCAATCAGCCCCAGCATTTT.

This clonotype has at least ten counts. The V gene is TRBV5-1, the J gene TRBJ2-3; D not certain. Germline CDR1 SGHRS, CDR2 YFSETQ. V lost 3 bases and J lost 6, with 17 bases in between. This CDR3 contains 15 residues. CDR3 DNA sequence: TGCGCCAGCAGCTGGCCGTTGGGCTCCGGGGATACGCAGTATTTT. Amino acid sequence: CASSWPLGSGDTQYF.

The chain uses TRBV14 and TRBJ2-7; 10 bases match TRBD1. Germline V gene lookup returns CDR1 SGHDN and CDR2 FVKESK. The V gene end was trimmed by 4 bases and the J gene end by 0 bases; junction bases not matched to a gene: 6. This CDR3 comprises 16 residues. The CDR3 DNA reads as TGTGCCAGCAGCCCCCTCGGGACAGGGGCCTCCTACGAGCAGTACTTC. As protein: CASSPLGTGASYEQYF.

The sample holds a few counts of this clonotype. This rearrangement joins TRBV7-2 to TRBJ1-2; D gene uncertain. Germline CDR1 reads SGHTA; CDR2 reads FQGNSA. V was trimmed by 3 bases and J by 4 bases, leaving 9 bases between them. This CDR3 comprises 13 residues. CDR3 nucleotides: TGTGCCAGCAGCTTTAAACCGGCCTATGGCTACACCTTC. This codes for CASSFKPAYGYTF.

The chain employs TRBV7-9 and TRBJ1-5, with D possibly being TRBD1 (5 bases). The CDR3 has 13 amino acids. V lost 3 bases and J lost 7, with 10 bases in between. The germline V gene has CDR1 SEHNR and CDR2 FQNEAQ (reference sequence). CDR3 nucleotide sequence: TGTGCCAGCAGCTTTCAGGGAGAGCAGCCCCAGCATTTT. Translating it yields CASSFQGEQPQHF.

This clonotype was counted a few times. The rearrangement links TRBV12-3 or TRBV12-4 to TRBJ1-1; TRBD1 agrees at 10 bases. The junction had 2 bases not matched to a gene; V was cut back by 3 bases and J by 4 bases. The CDR3 consists of 14 residues. For the CDR3, the DNA is TGTGCCAGCAGTTTCAGGGACAGGGGCACTGAAGCTTTCTTT. It specifies CASSFRDRGTEAFF.

The chain has TRBV7-2 and TRBJ2-1, with 7 bases that match TRBD1. J lost 4 bases, V lost 4 bases, and 7 bases had no gene match. Germline CDR1 reads SGHTA; CDR2 reads FQGNSA. The CDR3 length is 15 residues. CDR3 in DNA: TGTGCCAGCAGCTCCGGGACAGATATTTACAATGAGCAGTTCTTC. Amino acids: CASSSGTDIYNEQFF.

This clonotype was counted many times. This sequence joins TRBV7-9 and TRBJ1-5, with D hard to call. This CDR3 region has 12 residues. The germline CDR1 and CDR2 sequences are SEHNR and FQNEAQ (reference sequence). Trimming cost V 5 bases and J 7 bases, with 9 bases left between them. CDR3 in amino acids: CASSRPPQPQHF. CDR3 DNA: TGTGCCAGCAGCCGACCCCCCCAGCCCCAGCATTTT.

The chain recombines TRBV11-2 with TRBJ2-1; possibly TRBD1 or TRBD2 for D (6 bases each). The CDR3 length is 15 residues. Germline-derived CDR1 and CDR2 are SGHAT and FQNNGV. Between the trimmed V and J ends, which lost 1 base and 5 bases, there was a span of 12 bases. As DNA, the CDR3 is TGTGCCAGCAGCTTAGTTCGGGGGCTCAACAATGAGCAGTTCTTC. Translation gives CASSLVRGLNNEQFF.

Only a few counts were recorded for this clonotype. The V and J genes are TRBV20-1 and TRBJ2-1, with 10 bases lining up with TRBD2. Germline CDR1 and CDR2: DFQATT and SNEGSKA (reference sequence). Trimming removed 6 bases from V and 8 bases from J; junction bases left unmatched: 7. The CDR3 loop spans 13 amino acids. CDR3 sequence (DNA): TGCAGTGCCCCGGGTAGCGGGGGGTATGAGCAGTTCTTC. Its translation: CSAPGSGGYEQFF.

This clonotype was seen more than once but under ten times. This chain uses TRBV7-2 with TRBJ2-3, with D possibly being TRBD1 (5 bases). Germline CDR1 and CDR2: SGHTA and FQGNSA. This CDR3 comprises 14 residues. V dropped 5 bases and J dropped 5 bases, with 14 bases sitting between them. CDR3 DNA: TGTGCCAGCAGCACCGACTGGACACTAGATACGCAGTATTTT. Protein product: CASSTDWTLDTQYF. Filled out from reference TRBV7-2 and TRBJ2-3, the complete variable domain reads GAGVSQSPSNKVTEKGKDVELRCDPISGHTALYWYRQSLGQGLEFLIYFQGNSAPDKSGLPSDRFSAERTGGSVSTLTIQRTQQEDSAVYLCASSTDWTLDTQYFGPGTRLTVL.

This clonotype was observed many times. The CDR3 reads CASSLYRGAVYEQYF. CDR3 sequence (DNA): TGCGCCAGCAGCCTGTATCGGGGGGCAGTCTACGAGCAGTACTTC. V gene TRBV4-3 combines with J gene TRBJ2-7; perhaps TRBD2 as D (7 bases). This CDR3 has 15 residues. Germline V gene data show CDR1 as LGHNA and CDR2 as YSLEER. Trimming pared 4 bases from V and 3 bases from J, leaving 16 bases between.

The chain links TRBV6-5 to TRBJ1-2, with TRBD1 matching over 8 bases. The CDR3 runs 12 residues. J was trimmed by 7 bases and V by 7 bases; bases with no gene match: 5. CDR1 and CDR2 from the germline V gene are MNHEY and SVGAGI. CDR3 DNA sequence: TGTGCCAGCACAGGGGGCGCGTTTGGCTACACCTTC. This codes for CASTGGAFGYTF.

This clonotype was found many times. The genes are TRBV20-1 and TRBJ1-1, with no clear D. The germline V gene encodes CDR1 DFQATT and CDR2 SNEGSKA (reference sequence). This CDR3 spans 15 amino acids. The ends were cut back, 3 bases at V and 4 bases at J, with 18 bases in the middle. CDR3 loop: CSASGYGPRGTEAFF. As DNA, the CDR3 is TGCAGTGCTAGTGGTTATGGGCCTCGAGGCACTGAAGCTTTCTTT.

This clonotype was counted at least ten times. The CDR3 sequence: CASSFYEQYF. CDR3 bases: TGTGCCAGCAGTTTCTACGAGCAGTACTTC. This chain joins TRBV12-3 or TRBV12-4 and TRBJ2-7; no reliable D call. V was cut by 3 bases and J by 3 bases, with 0 bases left in between. CDR3 length: 10 residues.

This clonotype has ten or more counts. V gene TRBV10-1 combines with J gene TRBJ1-1; perhaps TRBD1 as D (5 bases). The CDR3 is 12 residues long. Germline-derived CDR1 and CDR2 are WNHNN and SYGVQD (reference sequence). Trimming stripped 6 bases from V and 7 bases from J, with 12 bases between. CDR3 protein: CASSLGTGEAFF. The CDR3 bases are TGCGCCAGCAGCTTAGGGACGGGTGAAGCTTTCTTT.

The genes are TRBV3-1 and TRBJ2-7, with TRBD1 as a possible D gene (5 bases). Trimming shortened V by 1 base and J by 4 bases, and 8 bases separated the two germline ends. The CDR3 consists of 13 residues. Looked up from germline, CDR1 is LGHDT and CDR2 is YNNKEL (reference sequence). The CDR3 loop reads CASSQVSGYEQYF. CDR3 nucleotides: TGTGCCAGCAGCCAAGTTTCAGGGTACGAGCAGTACTTC.

This clonotype was found a few times. In nucleotides, the CDR3 is TGTGCCAGCAGCCCAGGAGTGAGTCATGGCTACACCTTC. Its translation: CASSPGVSHGYTF. This sequence joins TRBV7-9 and TRBJ1-2; unclear D gene. CDR1 is SEHNR, CDR2 FQNEAQ, per germline (reference sequence). The CDR3 has 13 residues. V shed 5 bases and J shed 6 bases, with 13 bases lying between them.

This clonotype appeared many times. The chain joins TRBV5-1 to TRBJ1-1; D unresolved. The germline V gene encodes CDR1 SGHRS and CDR2 YFSETQ. V dropped 5 bases and J dropped 2 bases, with 10 bases sitting between them. The CDR3 is 13 residues long. The CDR3 protein is CASRRVTNTEAFF. The CDR3 bases are TGCGCCAGCAGACGAGTCACCAACACTGAAGCTTTCTTT.

This clonotype was counted at least ten times. This chain joins TRBV6-6 and TRBJ1-4; D is uncertain. V lost 2 bases and J 6 bases, leaving 1 base between the germline ends. In germline, CDR1 is MNHNY, CDR2 SVGAGI (reference sequence). This CDR3 has 11 amino acids. The CDR3 DNA sequence: TGTGCCAGCAGTTACGATGAAAAACTGTTTTTT. The encoded protein is CASSYDEKLFF.

V is TRBV18 and J is TRBJ2-7; D unclear. Germline lookup yields CDR1 KGHSH and CDR2 LQKENI. The CDR3 length is 11 residues. Trimming left V 3 bases short and J 3 bases short, with 3 bases between. CDR3 loop: CASSPDYEQYF. The CDR3 DNA follows: TGTGCCAGCTCACCCGACTACGAGCAGTACTTC.